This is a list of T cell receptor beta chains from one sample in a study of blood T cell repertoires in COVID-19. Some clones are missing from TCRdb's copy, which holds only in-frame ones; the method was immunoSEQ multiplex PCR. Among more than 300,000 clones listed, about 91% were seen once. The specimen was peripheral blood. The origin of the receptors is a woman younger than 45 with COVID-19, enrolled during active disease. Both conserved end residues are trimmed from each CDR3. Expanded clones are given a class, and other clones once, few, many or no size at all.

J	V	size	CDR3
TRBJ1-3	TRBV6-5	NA	ASSYDRGSGNTIY
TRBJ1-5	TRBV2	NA	ASSGGQFNQPQH
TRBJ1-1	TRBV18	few	ASSPTPTGQGAEAF
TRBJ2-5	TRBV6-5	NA	ASRLTAQETQY
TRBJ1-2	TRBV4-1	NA	ASSLDSRNYGYT
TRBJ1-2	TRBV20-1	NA	RGTGGSGYT
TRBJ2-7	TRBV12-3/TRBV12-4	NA	ASSLTWSEQY
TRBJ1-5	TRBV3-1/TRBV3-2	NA	ASSPNRGLGDQPQH
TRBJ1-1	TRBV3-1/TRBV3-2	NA	ASSQGFRGAEAF
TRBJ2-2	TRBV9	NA	ASSVLQGARGELF
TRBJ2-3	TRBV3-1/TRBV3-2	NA	ASSPQGPRMNTQY
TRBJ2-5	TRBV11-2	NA	ASSLDGSGVGLY
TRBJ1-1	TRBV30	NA	AWSAGLQNTEAF
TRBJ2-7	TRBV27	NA	ASSLTGQTSSYEQY
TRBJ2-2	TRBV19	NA	ASQQGAETGELF
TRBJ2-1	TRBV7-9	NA	AAEPRDRVSNEQF
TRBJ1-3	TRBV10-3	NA	AISGASRDTPRNTIY
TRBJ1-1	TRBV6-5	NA	ASSSLAGGLNTEAF
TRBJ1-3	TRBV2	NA	ASSPGAGASGNTIY
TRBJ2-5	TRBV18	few	ASSPGAGRGETQY
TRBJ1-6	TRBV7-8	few	ASSIRPGQGNSPLH
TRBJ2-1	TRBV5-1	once	ASSLELAGANEQF
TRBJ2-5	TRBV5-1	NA	ASSRSGTDQETQY
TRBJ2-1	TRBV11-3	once	ASSLVAGGVQF
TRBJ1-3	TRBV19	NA	ASSVGQAGNTIY
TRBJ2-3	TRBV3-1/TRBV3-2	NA	ASSQGPDTQY
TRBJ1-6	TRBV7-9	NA	ASSLVSGAWSSPLH
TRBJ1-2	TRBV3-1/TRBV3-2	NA	ASSSPTGVGGYT
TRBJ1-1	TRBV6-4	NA	ASSEARGTEAF
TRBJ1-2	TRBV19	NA	ASSIRHPNYGYT
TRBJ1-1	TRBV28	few	ASSLGVWEGRAF
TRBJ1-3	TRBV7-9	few	ASSQGQGRNTIY
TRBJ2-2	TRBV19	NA	ASSIGGLAYTGELF
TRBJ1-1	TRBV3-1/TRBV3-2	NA	ASSYSTGTLRAEAF
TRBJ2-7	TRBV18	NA	ASSGLELREQY
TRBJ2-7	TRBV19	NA	ASTGGFHEQY
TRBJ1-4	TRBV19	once	ASSIASGGYEKLF
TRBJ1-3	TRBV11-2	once	ASSLAANTGNTIY
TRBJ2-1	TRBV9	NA	ASSDSGGRFNEQF
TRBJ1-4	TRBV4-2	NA	ASSLLQGSTNEKLF
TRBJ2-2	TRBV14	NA	ASSQDPRGPNTGELF
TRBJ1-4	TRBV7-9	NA	ASSEAGLANEKLF
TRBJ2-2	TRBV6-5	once	ASSYVGETGELF
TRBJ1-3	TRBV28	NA	ASCNTGPGNTIY
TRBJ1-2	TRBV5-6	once	ASSRLDGDVYGYT
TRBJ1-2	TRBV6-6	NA	ASSYDRNGYT
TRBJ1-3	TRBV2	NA	ASSYDRGLENTIY
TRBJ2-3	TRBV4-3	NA	ASSQDQQGSRADTQY
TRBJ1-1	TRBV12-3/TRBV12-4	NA	ATKQGVYTEAF
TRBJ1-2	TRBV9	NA	ASSASGEASGGGYT
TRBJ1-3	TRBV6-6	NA	ASSQQGNLGNTIY
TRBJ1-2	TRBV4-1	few	ASSRFGGDGSNYGYT
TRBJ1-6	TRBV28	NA	ASTSPLGSPLH
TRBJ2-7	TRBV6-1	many	ASSEQQEGSYEQY
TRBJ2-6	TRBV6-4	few	ASSDSGEAGANVLT
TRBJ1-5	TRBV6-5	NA	ASSPRGDSNQPQH
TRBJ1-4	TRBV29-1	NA	SVGSGATNEKLF
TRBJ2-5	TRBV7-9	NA	ASSSTGIEETQY